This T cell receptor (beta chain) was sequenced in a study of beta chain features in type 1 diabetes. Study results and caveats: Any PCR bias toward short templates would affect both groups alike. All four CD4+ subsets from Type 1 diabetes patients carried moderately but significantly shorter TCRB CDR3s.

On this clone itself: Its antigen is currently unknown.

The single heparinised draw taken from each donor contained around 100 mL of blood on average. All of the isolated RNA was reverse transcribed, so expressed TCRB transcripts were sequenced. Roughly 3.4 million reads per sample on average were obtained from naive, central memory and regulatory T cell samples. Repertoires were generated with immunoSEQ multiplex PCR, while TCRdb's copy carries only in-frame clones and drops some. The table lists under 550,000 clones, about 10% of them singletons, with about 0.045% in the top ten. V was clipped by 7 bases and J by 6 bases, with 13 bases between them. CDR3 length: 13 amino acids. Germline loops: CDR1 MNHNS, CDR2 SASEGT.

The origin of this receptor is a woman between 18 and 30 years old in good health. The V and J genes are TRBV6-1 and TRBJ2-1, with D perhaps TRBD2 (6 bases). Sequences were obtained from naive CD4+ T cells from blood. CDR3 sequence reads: CASIMTRGNEQFF. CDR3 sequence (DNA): TGTGCCAGCATCATGACTAGGGGCAATGAGCAGTTCTTC.